These 21 T cell receptor beta chains originate from one sample sequenced in a study of multiple sclerosis patients with progressive multifocal leukoencephalopathy. The table came from immunoSEQ multiplex PCR; TCRdb's copy has only in-frame clones and leaves some out. Found here are 29,000 or so clones, about 90% of them singletons; the top ten hold roughly 1.6%. Stated time point: 5 to 6 months of natalizumab therapy. The material sequenced was PBMCs, taken from a patient treated with natalizumab. The receptor source for this set is a human donor with multiple sclerosis.

DNA for the CDR3: TGTGCCAGCCTGCAAGCCCGGGGCACCGGGGAGCTGTTTTTT. Its protein is CASLQARGTGELFF. V gene TRBV7-2 combines with J gene TRBJ2-2, with D possibly being TRBD2 (5 bases). This CDR3 comprises 14 residues. The germline V and J ends were trimmed by 8 bases and 4 bases, with 14 bases remaining between them. Germline V gives CDR1 SGHTA, CDR2 FQGNSA.

This chain links TRBV5-6 with TRBJ2-7; D possibly uses TRBD1 or TRBD2 (5 bases each). Germline V gene data show CDR1 as SGHDT and CDR2 as YYEEEE. V was shortened by 6 bases and J by 7 bases, with 20 bases between the two germline ends. The CDR3 extends over 14 amino acids. The CDR3 loop is CASTLAGPTGEQYF. The DNA for the CDR3 is TGTGCCAGCACCTTAGCAGGGCCAACGGGGGAGCAGTACTTC.

The chain recombines TRBV7-2 with TRBJ2-3; D remains unclear. V lost 4 bases to trimming and J lost 7 bases, with 9 bases between them. The V gene's germline CDR1 is SGHTA and CDR2 FQGNSA. There are 12 residues in the CDR3. CDR3 DNA sequence: TGTGCCAGCAGCTCAATAGCAAATACGCAGTATTTT. Translated, it gives CASSSIANTQYF.

The chain uses TRBV9 and TRBJ2-7; a possible D gene is TRBD1 (5 bases). The CDR3 is made up of 15 amino acids. Looked up from germline, CDR1 is SGDLS and CDR2 is YYNGEE. V lost 4 bases and J 2 bases, leaving 16 bases between the germline ends. The CDR3 reads CASSPQGAIPYEQYF. The CDR3, as DNA: TGTGCCAGCAGCCCTCAAGGGGCGATACCCTACGAGCAGTACTTC.

The chain carries TRBV9 and TRBJ2-3; D may be TRBD2 (6 bases). The CDR3 runs 13 residues. The germline V and J ends were trimmed by 4 bases and 6 bases, with 12 bases remaining between them. The V gene's germline CDR1 is SGDLS and CDR2 YYNGEE. In DNA form, the CDR3 reads TGTGCCAGCAGCCCAGAGGGGAGGGATACGCAGTATTTT. Translation gives CASSPEGRDTQYF.

This clone was counted a single time. The chain joins TRBV2 to TRBJ2-2, with D maybe TRBD1 (6 bases). V gave up 4 bases and J gave up 6 bases, with 12 bases separating them. This CDR3 region has 14 residues. Germline V gene data show CDR1 as SNHLY and CDR2 as FYNNEI. CDR3 in amino acids: CASSVIQGPGELFF. The CDR3 DNA sequence: TGTGCCAGCAGTGTAATACAGGGTCCCGGGGAGCTGTTTTTT. Full variable domain (remainder filled in from reference TRBV2 and TRBJ2-2): EPEVTQTPSHQVTQMGQEVILRCVPISNHLYFYWYRQILGQKVEFLVSFYNNEISEKSEIFDDQFSVERPDGSNFTLKIRSTKLEDSAMYFCASSVIQGPGELFFGEGSRLTVL.

The CDR3 DNA follows: TGTGCCAGCAGCTTAGCAGACGCAGGGAATAATTCACCCCTCCACTTT. Protein: CASSLADAGNNSPLHF. V and J are TRBV11-2 and TRBJ1-6, with D possibly TRBD1 on 5 matching bases. CDR1 and CDR2 (germline): SGHAT, FQNNGV. The length of the CDR3 is 16 residues. Trimming left V 1 base short and J 5 bases short, with 12 bases between.

The V call is TRBV28, the J call TRBJ2-7, with TRBD2 matching 8 bases. Germline V gene sequence: CDR1 MDHEN, CDR2 SYDVKM. Germline trimming cut 3 bases from V and 0 bases from J; bases unmatched to any gene: 10. This CDR3 has 17 residues. The CDR3 protein is CASSFTYSGAFSYEQYF. The CDR3 bases are TGTGCCAGCAGTTTCACCTATAGCGGGGCCTTCTCCTACGAGCAGTACTTC.

V usage is TRBV6-5 and J usage is TRBJ2-1; D gene unclear. The CDR3 spans 13 residues. The V gene lost 6 bases and the J gene lost 10 bases, with 16 bases spanning the gap. Germline V gives CDR1 MNHEY, CDR2 SVGAGI. The CDR3 protein is CASRTPSEEEQFF. CDR3 in DNA: TGTGCCAGCAGAACGCCTTCCGAGGAGGAGCAGTTCTTC.

V usage is TRBV27 and J usage is TRBJ1-2; 7 nucleotides agree with TRBD1. Germline V gene sequence: CDR1 MNHEY, CDR2 SMNVEV (reference sequence). The junction had 16 bases not matched to a gene; V was cut back by 5 bases and J by 4 bases. CDR3 length: 17 amino acids. CDR3 amino acids: CASSTRTGEIRGYGYTF. CDR3 nucleotide sequence: TGTGCCAGCAGTACCCGGACAGGAGAGATAAGGGGCTATGGCTACACCTTC.

The chain is built from TRBV4-1 and TRBJ2-1; unclear D gene. The germline CDR1 and CDR2 sequences are MGHRA and YSYEKL. Trimming removed 0 bases from V and 9 bases from J, with 12 bases in between. This CDR3 contains 14 residues. The CDR3 loop is CASSQDSYEFEQFF. CDR3 nucleotides: TGCGCCAGCAGCCAAGACTCGTACGAGTTTGAGCAGTTCTTC.

The CDR3 sequence: CAWSVSGAHTDTQYF. The CDR3 DNA reads TGTGCCTGGAGTGTATCGGGGGCCCACACAGATACGCAGTATTTT. V and J are TRBV30 and TRBJ2-3; D could derive from TRBD1 or TRBD2 (6 bases each). CDR3 length: 15 residues. Trimming took off 0 bases at V and 2 bases at J, with 12 bases between the two ends. Germline V gene data show CDR1 as GTSNPN and CDR2 as SVGIG (reference sequence).

V and J are TRBV7-3 and TRBJ2-3; D is perhaps TRBD1 (5 bases). CDR1 and CDR2 (germline): SGHTA, FQGTGA. The CDR3 is made up of 13 amino acids. The ends were cut back, 5 bases at V and 6 bases at J, with 12 bases in the middle. In DNA, the CDR3 is TGTGCCAGCAGCCACGGCGGACACGATACGCAGTATTTT. This encodes CASSHGGHDTQYF.

This clone turned up a few times. The gene calls are TRBV5-1 and TRBJ2-2; 9 nucleotides agree with TRBD2. This CDR3 region has 15 residues. CDR1 and CDR2 from the germline V gene are SGHRS and YFSETQ. The junction had 1 base not matched to a gene; V was cut back by 0 bases and J by 4 bases. Written as DNA, the CDR3 is TGCGCCAGCAGCTTGGGACTAGCGGCCACCGGGGAGCTGTTTTTT. Translated, it gives CASSLGLAATGELFF.

The chain has TRBV18 and TRBJ1-6; TRBD1 matches at 9 bases. Germline trimming cut 6 bases from V and 5 bases from J; bases unmatched to any gene: 5. The germline CDR1 and CDR2 sequences are KGHSH and LQKENI. The CDR3 consists of 15 residues. CDR3 protein: CASSSDRGNNSPLHF. CDR3 nucleotide sequence: TGTGCCAGCTCCTCAGACAGGGGGAATAATTCACCCCTCCACTTT.

The chain links TRBV7-8 to TRBJ2-3, with TRBD2 identical over 10 bases. This CDR3 spans 16 amino acids. Trimming removed 8 bases from V and 2 bases from J; junction bases left unmatched: 10. The germline V gene has CDR1 SGHVS and CDR2 FQNEAQ. As DNA, the CDR3 is TGTGCCAGCGCCAAGCGGGAGGGCCGGGACACAGATACGCAGTATTTT. Translation gives CASAKREGRDTDTQYF.

This clone turned up a few times. The rearrangement uses TRBV2 and TRBJ2-7; tentative D call: TRBD1 (6 bases). V lost 6 bases and J 3 bases, leaving 15 bases between the germline ends. The germline V gene has CDR1 SNHLY and CDR2 FYNNEI. The CDR3 runs 14 residues. The chain's CDR3 is CASRKNREGYEQYF. The CDR3 DNA reads as TGTGCCAGCAGGAAGAACAGGGAAGGCTACGAGCAGTACTTC. Based on the CDR3 plus reference TRBV2 and TRBJ2-7, the full variable domain is EPEVTQTPSHQVTQMGQEVILRCVPISNHLYFYWYRQILGQKVEFLVSFYNNEISEKSEIFDDQFSVERPDGSNFTLKIRSTKLEDSAMYFCASRKNREGYEQYFGPGTRLTVT.

The rearrangement uses TRBV28 and TRBJ1-5; 7 positions agree with TRBD1. V dropped 3 bases and J dropped 3; count of bases not matched to a gene: 11. The germline V gene encodes CDR1 MDHEN and CDR2 SYDVKM. The CDR3 runs to 17 residues. The CDR3 DNA is TGTGCCAGCAGTTTGGGGGCCAGACAGGGTGACAATCAGCCCCAGCATTTT. This translates into CASSLGARQGDNQPQHF.

This chain links TRBV6-5 with TRBJ2-7, with D maybe TRBD1 (6 bases). Trimming removed 2 bases from V and 3 bases from J, with 8 bases in between. Germline V gene data show CDR1 as MNHEY and CDR2 as SVGAGI. The CDR3 sequence is 13 residues long. In DNA, the CDR3 is TGTGCCAGCAGTTACGGACAGTTCTACGAGCAGTACTTC. Its protein is CASSYGQFYEQYF.

V gene TRBV6-5 combines with J gene TRBJ1-1; D is undetermined. The V end was cut by 2 bases, the J end by 1 base, with 5 bases between. CDR3 length: 13 amino acids. The germline V gene has CDR1 MNHEY and CDR2 SVGAGI. Here the CDR3 DNA reads TGTGCCAGCAGTTACCTGGGGAACACTGAAGCTTTCTTT. It translates to CASSYLGNTEAFF.

This chain links TRBV5-4 with TRBJ1-1; no firm D call. In germline, CDR1 is SGHNT, CDR2 YYREEE (reference sequence). The CDR3 totals 13 residues. V was pared by 4 bases and J by 4 bases, with 11 bases between. In DNA form, the CDR3 reads TGTGCCAGCAGCATGGACCCTGGCACTGAAGCTTTCTTT. This sequence encodes CASSMDPGTEAFF. The whole variable domain, remainder taken from reference TRBV5-4 and TRBJ1-1, is ETGVTQSPTHLIKTRGQQVTLRCSSQSGHNTVSWYQQALGQGPQFIFQYYREEENGRGNFPPRFSGLQFPNYSSELNVNALELDDSALYLCASSMDPGTEAFFGQGTRLTVV.